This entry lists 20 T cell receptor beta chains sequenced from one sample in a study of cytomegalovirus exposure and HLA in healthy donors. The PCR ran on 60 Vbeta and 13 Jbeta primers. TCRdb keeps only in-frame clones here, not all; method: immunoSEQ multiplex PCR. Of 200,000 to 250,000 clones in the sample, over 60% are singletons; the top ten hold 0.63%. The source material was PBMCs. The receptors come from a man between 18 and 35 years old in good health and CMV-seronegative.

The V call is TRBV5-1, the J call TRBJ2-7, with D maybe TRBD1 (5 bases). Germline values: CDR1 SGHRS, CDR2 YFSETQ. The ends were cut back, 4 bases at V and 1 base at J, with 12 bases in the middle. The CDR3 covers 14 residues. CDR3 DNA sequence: TGCGCCAGCAGCGACGGACACGTTTCCTACGAGCAGTACTTC. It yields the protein CASSDGHVSYEQYF. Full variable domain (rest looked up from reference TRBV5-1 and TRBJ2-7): KAGVTQTPRYLIKTRGQQVTLSCSPISGHRSVSWYQQTPGQGLQFLFEYFSETQRNKGNFPGRFSGRQFSNSRSEMNVSTLELGDSALYLCASSDGHVSYEQYFGPGTRLTVT.

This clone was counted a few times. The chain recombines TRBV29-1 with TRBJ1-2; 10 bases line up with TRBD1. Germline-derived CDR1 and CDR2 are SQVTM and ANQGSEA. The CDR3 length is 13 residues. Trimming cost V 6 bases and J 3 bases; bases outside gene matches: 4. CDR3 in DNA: TGCAGCGTAAGGACAGGGGGTGACTATGGCTACACCTTC. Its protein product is CSVRTGGDYGYTF.

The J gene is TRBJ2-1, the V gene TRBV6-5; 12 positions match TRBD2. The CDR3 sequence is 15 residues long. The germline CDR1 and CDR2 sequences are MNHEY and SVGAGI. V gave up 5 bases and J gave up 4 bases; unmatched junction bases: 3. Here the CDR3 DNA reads TGTGCCAGCAGTCCTAGCGGGAGGGCATACAATGAGCAGTTCTTC. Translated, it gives CASSPSGRAYNEQFF.

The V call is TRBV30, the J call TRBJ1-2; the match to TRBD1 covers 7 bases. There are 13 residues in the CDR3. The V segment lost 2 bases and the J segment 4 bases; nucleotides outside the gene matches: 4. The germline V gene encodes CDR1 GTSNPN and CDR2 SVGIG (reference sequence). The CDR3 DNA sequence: TGTGCCTGGAGTATGGGGACAGCCTATGGCTACACCTTC. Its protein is CAWSMGTAYGYTF. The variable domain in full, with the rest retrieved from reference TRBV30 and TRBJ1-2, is SQTIHQWPATLVQPVGSPLSLECTVEGTSNPNLYWYRQAAGRGLQLLFYSVGIGQISSEVPQNLSASRPQDRQFILSSKKLLLSDSGFYLCAWSMGTAYGYTFGSGTRLTVV.

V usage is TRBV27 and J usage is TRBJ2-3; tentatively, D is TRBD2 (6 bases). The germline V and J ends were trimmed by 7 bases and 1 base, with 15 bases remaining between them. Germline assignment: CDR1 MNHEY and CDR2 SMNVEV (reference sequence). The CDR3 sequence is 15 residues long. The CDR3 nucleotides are TGTGCCAGCAAGTCACCGCGGGATCGCACAGATACGCAGTATTTT. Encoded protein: CASKSPRDRTDTQYF.

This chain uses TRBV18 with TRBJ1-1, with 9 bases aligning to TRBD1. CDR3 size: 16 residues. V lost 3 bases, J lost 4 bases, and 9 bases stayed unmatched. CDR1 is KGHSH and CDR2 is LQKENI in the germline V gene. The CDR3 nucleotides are TGTGCCAGCTCACCGGGACAGGGTGTTTGGGTCACTGAAGCTTTCTTT. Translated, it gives CASSPGQGVWVTEAFF.

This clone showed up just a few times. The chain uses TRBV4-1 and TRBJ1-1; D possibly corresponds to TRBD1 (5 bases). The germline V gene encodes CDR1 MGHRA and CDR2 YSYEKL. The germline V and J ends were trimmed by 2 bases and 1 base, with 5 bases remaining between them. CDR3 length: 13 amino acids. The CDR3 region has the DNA TGCGCCAGCAGCCAAACAGGGAACACTGAAGCTTTCTTT. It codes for CASSQTGNTEAFF.

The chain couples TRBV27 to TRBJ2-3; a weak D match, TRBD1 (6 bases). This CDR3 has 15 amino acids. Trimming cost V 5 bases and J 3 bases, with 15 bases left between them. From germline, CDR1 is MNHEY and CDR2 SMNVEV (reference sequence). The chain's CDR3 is CASSPQGLRTDTQYF. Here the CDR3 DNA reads TGTGCCAGCAGTCCCCAGGGGTTGAGGACAGATACGCAGTATTTT.

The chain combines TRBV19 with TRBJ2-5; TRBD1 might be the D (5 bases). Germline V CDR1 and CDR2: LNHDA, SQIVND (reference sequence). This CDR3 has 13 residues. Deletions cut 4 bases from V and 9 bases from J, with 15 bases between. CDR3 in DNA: TGTGCCAGTAGTACGACAGCAACAGCAGCCCAGTACTTC. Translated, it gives CASSTTATAAQYF. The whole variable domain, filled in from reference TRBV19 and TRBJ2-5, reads DGGITQSPKYLFRKEGQNVTLSCEQNLNHDAMYWYRQDPGQGLRLIYYSQIVNDFQKGDIAEGYSVSREKKESFPLTVTSAQKNPTAFYLCASSTTATAAQYFGPGTRLLVL.

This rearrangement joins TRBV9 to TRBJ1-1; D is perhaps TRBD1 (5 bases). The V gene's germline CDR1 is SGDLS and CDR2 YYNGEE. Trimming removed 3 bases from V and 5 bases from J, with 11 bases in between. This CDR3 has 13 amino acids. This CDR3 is CASSGGHSTEAFF. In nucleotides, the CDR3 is TGTGCCAGCAGCGGCGGACACAGTACTGAAGCTTTCTTT.

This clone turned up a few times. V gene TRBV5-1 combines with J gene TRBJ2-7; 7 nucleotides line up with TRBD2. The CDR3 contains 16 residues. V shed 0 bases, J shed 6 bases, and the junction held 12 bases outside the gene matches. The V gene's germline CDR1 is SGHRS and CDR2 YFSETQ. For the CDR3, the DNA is TGCGCCAGCAGCTTGGCCCGGCTAGCGGAGGCCGGCGAGCAGTACTTC. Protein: CASSLARLAEAGEQYF.

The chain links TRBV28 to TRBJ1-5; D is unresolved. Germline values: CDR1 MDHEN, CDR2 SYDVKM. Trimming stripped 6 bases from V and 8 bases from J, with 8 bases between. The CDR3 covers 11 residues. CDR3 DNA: TGTGCCAGCAGCCCCTCGGAGCCCCAGCATTTT. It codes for CASSPSEPQHF.

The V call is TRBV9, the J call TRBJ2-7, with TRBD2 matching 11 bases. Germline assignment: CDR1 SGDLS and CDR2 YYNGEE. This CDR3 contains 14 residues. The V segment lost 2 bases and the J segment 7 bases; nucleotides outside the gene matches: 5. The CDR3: CASSVSGRASEQYF. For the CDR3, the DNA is TGTGCCAGCAGCGTTAGCGGGAGGGCCTCTGAGCAGTACTTC.

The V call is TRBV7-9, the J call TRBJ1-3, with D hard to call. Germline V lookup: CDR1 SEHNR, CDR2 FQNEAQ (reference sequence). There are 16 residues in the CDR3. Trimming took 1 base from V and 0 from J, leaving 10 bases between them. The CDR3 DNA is TGTGCCAGCAGCTTAGGAGAGTGGAGCTCTGGAAACACCATATATTTT. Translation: CASSLGEWSSGNTIYF. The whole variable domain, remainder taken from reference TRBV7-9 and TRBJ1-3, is DTGVSQNPRHKITKRGQNVTFRCDPISEHNRLYWYRQTLGQGPEFLTYFQNEAQLEKSRLLSDRFSAERPKGSFSTLEIQRTEQGDSAMYLCASSLGEWSSGNTIYFGEGSWLTVV.

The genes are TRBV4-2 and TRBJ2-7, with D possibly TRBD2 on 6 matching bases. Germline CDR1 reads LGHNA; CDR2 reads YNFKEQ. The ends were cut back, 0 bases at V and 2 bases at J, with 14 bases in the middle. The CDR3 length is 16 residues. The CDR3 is CASSQDLSGSPYEQYF. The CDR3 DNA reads TGTGCCAGCAGCCAAGATCTCAGCGGGTCCCCCTACGAGCAGTACTTC.

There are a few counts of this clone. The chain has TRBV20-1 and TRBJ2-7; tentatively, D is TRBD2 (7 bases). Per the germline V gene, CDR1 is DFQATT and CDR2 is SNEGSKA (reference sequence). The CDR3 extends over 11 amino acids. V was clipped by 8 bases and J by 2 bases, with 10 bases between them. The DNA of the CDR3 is TGCAGTCAGGGGACTACCTACGAGCAGTACTTC. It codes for CSQGTTYEQYF.

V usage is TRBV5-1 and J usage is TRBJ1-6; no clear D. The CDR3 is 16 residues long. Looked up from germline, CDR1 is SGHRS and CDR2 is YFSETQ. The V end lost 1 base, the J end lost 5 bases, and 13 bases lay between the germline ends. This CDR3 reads CASSLRGSIHNSPLHF. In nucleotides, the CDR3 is TGCGCCAGCAGCTTGAGAGGGAGCATCCATAATTCACCCCTCCACTTT.

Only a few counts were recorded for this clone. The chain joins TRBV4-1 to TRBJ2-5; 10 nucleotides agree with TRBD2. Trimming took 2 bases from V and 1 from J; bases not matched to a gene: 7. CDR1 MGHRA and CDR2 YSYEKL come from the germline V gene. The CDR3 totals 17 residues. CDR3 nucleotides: TGCGCCAGCAGCCAAACGCTAGCGGGAGAGCCCCAAGAGACCCAGTACTTC. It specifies CASSQTLAGEPQETQYF.

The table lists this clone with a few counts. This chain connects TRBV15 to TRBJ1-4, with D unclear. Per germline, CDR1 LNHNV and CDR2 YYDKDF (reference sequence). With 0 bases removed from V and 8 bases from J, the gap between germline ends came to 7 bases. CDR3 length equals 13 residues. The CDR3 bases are TGTGCCACCAGCAGAGATACGGGGGAAAAACTGTTTTTT. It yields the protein CATSRDTGEKLFF.

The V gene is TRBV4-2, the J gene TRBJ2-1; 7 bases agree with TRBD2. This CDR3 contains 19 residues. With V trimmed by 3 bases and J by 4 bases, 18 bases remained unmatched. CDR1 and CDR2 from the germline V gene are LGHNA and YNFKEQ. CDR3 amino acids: CASSQGVAGEVYVYNEQFF. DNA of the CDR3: TGTGCCAGCAGCCAGGGGGTGGCGGGAGAGGTATACGTGTACAATGAGCAGTTCTTC.